The 9 T cell receptor beta chains below were found in one sample sequenced in a study of T cell repertoires in cytomegalovirus infection (dated by TCRdb to between 2018 and 2020). Antigens of these TCRs are unknown. In the paper's terms, the treatment or condition label means: in vitro stimulation with specific CMV peptide epitopes to enrich CMV-specific T cells. For sequencing, an Illumina HiSeq 1500 was employed. The raw public reads went through TCRdb reprocessing: fastp at Q25, MiXCR clone calling, in-frame beta chains kept. Each CDR3 protein appears once, grouped with its most common genes and DNA. This sample is represented by about 740,000 distinct CDR3 sequences; around a third of them were singletons. Roughly 20% of the sample goes to the ten largest clones. The sample was cultured PBMCs, taken from culture after CMV antigen stimulation. The receptors were sampled from a human donor in good health (CMV status not recorded). Some clones in this sample may be carry-over from other donors' samples.

This clonotype was counted a few times. V usage is TRBV6-5 and J usage is TRBJ2-1; TRBD1 matches at 8 bases. The CDR3 has 15 amino acids. The germline gives CDR1 MNHEY, CDR2 SVGAGI. Trimming cost V 6 bases and J 5 bases; bases outside gene matches: 9. The CDR3 DNA is TGTGCCAGCAGCCTCCGGGACAGGAGACACAATGAGCAGTTCTTC. Translation: CASSLRDRRHNEQFF.

The rearrangement links TRBV6-1 to TRBJ2-5; weak D call: TRBD2 (6 bases). The V gene lost 6 bases and the J gene lost 1 base, with 18 bases spanning the gap. The V gene's germline CDR1 is MNHNS and CDR2 SASEGT. This CDR3 comprises 16 residues. The CDR3 spells CASSRGNNIFQETQYF. The CDR3, as DNA: TGTGCCAGCAGCCGCGGGAACAATATCTTCCAAGAGACCCAGTACTTC.

This sequence joins TRBV9 and TRBJ2-1; 8 positions agree with TRBD2. This CDR3 has 15 residues. Trimming took 1 base from V and 7 from J; bases not matched to a gene: 7. The germline gives CDR1 SGDLS, CDR2 YYNGEE. The CDR3 protein is CASSVSGSVHNEQFF. Written as DNA, the CDR3 is TGTGCCAGCAGCGTAAGCGGGAGTGTTCATAATGAGCAGTTCTTC.

This clonotype has just one count. The chain combines TRBV19 with TRBJ2-5; D unclear. Trimming pared 6 bases from V and 5 bases from J, leaving 16 bases between. Germline V gives CDR1 LNHDA, CDR2 SQIVND (reference sequence). This CDR3 has 14 amino acids. CDR3 DNA sequence: TGTGCCAGTAGCATGACGTACCCCCAGGAGACCCAGTACTTC. Translating it yields CASSMTYPQETQYF.

The chain links TRBV5-4 to TRBJ2-7; 7 bases match TRBD2. The CDR3 totals 17 residues. Germline V gene sequence: CDR1 SGHNT, CDR2 YYREEE (reference sequence). Losses at the gene ends were 0 bases for V and 3 bases for J; bases not matched to a gene: 12. In DNA, the CDR3 is TGTGCCAGCAGCTTGGGGGCTAGCGGATGGGGAAACTACGAGCAGTACTTC. It yields the protein CASSLGASGWGNYEQYF.

The genes are TRBV7-8 and TRBJ1-2; D may be TRBD1 (5 bases). The CDR3 has 16 amino acids. Germline V gene lookup returns CDR1 SGHVS and CDR2 FQNEAQ. V dropped 2 bases and J dropped 0 bases, with 13 bases sitting between them. CDR3 coding DNA: TGTGCCAGCAGCTTACAGGGTGGGAGAGCTAACTATGGCTACACCTTC. Protein sequence: CASSLQGGRANYGYTF.

The J gene is TRBJ2-2, the V gene TRBV7-2, with no clear D. CDR3 length equals 14 residues. Germline V lookup: CDR1 SGHTA, CDR2 FQGNSA. V was shortened by 3 bases and J by 2 bases, with 7 bases between the two germline ends. The chain's CDR3 is CASSFGFNTGELFF. CDR3 DNA sequence: TGTGCCAGCAGCTTTGGGTTTAACACCGGGGAGCTGTTTTTT.

The gene calls are TRBV9 and TRBJ2-4; a weak D match, TRBD1 (5 bases). Germline V gene data show CDR1 as SGDLS and CDR2 as YYNGEE. The V and J ends lost 4 bases and 7 bases respectively, with 12 bases between them. The CDR3 contains 13 residues. CDR3 sequence: CASSSGQSNIQYF. The CDR3 nucleotides read TGTGCCAGCAGCTCAGGACAATCGAACATTCAGTACTTC.

V and J are TRBV9 and TRBJ2-1, with D possibly being TRBD2 (5 bases). CDR1 and CDR2 (germline): SGDLS, YYNGEE. The CDR3 sequence is 14 residues long. The V and J ends lost 8 bases and 4 bases respectively, with 16 bases between them. The CDR3 loop is CASTSSPGYNEQFF. For the CDR3, the DNA is TGTGCCAGTACCTCTAGCCCGGGGTACAATGAGCAGTTCTTC. Using reference TRBV9 and TRBJ2-1 for the parts outside the CDR3, the full variable domain is DSGVTQTPKHLITATGQRVTLRCSPRSGDLSVYWYQQSLDQGLQFLIQYYNGEERAKGNILERFSAQQFPDLHSELNLSSLELGDSALYFCASTSSPGYNEQFFGPGTRLTVL.